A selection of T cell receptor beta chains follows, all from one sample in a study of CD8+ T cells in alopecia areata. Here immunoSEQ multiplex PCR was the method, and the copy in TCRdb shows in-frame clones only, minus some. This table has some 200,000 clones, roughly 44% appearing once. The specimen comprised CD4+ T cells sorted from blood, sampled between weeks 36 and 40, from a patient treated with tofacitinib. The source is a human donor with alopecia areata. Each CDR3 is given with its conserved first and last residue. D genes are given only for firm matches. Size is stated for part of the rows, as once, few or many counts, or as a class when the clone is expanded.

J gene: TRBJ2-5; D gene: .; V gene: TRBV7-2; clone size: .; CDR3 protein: CASSPSLQTQYF
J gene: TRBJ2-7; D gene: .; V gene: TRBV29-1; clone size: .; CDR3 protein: CSVGRSRYEQYF
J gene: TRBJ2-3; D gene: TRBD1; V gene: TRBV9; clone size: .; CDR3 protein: CASSRGLYVTDTQYF
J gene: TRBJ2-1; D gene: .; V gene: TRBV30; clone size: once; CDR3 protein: CAWRRVGRGNNEQFF
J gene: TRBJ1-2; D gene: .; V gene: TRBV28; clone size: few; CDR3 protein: CASSTTNYGYTF
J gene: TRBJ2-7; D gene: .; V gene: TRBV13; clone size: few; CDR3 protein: CASRRAGRSYEQYF
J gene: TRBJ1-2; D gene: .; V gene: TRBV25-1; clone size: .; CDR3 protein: CASSDWVDYGYTF
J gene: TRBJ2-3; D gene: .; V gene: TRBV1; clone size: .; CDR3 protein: CTSSQTESGTDTQYF
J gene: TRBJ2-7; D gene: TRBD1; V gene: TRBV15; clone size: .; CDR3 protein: CATSRDKGTGAYEQYF
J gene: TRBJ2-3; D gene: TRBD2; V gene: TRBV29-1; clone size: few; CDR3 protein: CSGSSGMGDTQYF
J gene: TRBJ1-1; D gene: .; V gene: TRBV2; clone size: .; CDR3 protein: CASSPPDPGGRMNTEAFF
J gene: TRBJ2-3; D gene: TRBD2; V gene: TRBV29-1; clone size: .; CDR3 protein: CSVSGTSGRSTDTQYF
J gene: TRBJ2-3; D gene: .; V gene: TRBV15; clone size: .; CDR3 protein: CATSIVLDRTDTQYF
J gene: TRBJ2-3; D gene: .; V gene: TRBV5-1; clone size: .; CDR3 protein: CASSLGTLSTDTQYF
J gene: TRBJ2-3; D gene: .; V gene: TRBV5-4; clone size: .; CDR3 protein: CASSSISLETDTQYF
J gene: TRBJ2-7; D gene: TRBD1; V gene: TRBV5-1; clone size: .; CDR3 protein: CASSHPGAGGNEQYF
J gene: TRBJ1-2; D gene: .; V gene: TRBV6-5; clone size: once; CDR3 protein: CASSYSGTEANYGYTF
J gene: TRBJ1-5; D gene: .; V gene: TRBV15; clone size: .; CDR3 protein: CATSRDLTPNQPQHF
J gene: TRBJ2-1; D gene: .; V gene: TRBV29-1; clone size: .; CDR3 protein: CSVEDGSYNEQFF
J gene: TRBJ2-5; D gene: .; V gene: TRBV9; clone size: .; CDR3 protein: CASSAPPTQTQYF
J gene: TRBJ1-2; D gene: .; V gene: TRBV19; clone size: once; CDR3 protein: CASTQGTISPGYTF
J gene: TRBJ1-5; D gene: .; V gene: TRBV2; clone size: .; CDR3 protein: CASSTQGSVNQPQHF
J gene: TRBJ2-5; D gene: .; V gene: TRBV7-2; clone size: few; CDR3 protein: CASSLGVGETQYF
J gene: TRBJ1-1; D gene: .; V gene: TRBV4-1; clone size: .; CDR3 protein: CASSPWTGNTEAFF
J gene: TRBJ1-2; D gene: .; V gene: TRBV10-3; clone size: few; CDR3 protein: CASSLSPRVNYGYTF
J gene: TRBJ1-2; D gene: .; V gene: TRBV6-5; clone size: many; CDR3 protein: CASSYRQGYGYTF
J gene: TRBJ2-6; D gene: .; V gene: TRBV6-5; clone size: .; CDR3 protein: CAARDGANVLTF
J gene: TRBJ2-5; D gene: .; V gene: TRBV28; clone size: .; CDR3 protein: CASSLLEVQETQYF
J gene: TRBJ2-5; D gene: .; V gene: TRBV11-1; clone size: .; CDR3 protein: CASSLVGDAQYF
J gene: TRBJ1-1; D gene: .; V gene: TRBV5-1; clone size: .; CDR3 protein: CASSLVTANTEAFF
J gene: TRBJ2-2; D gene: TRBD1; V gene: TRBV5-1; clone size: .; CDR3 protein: CASSLLTGMSGELFF
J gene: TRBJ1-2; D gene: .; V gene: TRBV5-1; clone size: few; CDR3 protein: CASGGNYGYTF
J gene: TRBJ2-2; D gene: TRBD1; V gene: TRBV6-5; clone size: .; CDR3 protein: CASSYYRDSRRELFF
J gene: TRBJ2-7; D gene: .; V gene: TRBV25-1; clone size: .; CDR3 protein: CASSDRQTYEQYF
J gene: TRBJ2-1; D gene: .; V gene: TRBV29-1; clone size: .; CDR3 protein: CSSQGGYNEQFF
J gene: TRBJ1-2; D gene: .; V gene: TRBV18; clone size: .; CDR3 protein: CASSFRDARGYTF
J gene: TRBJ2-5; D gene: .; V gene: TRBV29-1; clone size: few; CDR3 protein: CSETRDSRETQYF
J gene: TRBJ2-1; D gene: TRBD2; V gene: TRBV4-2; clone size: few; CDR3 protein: CASSRGTSGTHEQFF
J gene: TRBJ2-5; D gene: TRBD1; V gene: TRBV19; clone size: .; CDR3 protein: CASSTHRTGDKETQYF
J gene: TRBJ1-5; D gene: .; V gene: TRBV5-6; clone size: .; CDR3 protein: CASSLGGPRVDQPQHF
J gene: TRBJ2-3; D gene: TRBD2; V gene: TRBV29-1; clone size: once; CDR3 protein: CSVRSGRTDTQYF
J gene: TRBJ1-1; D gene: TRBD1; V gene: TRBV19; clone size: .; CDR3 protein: CASSTGQGNTEAFF
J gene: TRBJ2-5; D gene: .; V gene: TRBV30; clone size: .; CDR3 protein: CAWSLTGVQETQYF
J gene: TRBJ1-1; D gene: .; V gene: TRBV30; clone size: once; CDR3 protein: CAWSYKDGRGAEAFF
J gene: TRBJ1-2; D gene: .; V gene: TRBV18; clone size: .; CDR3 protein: CASSPSLGFYGYTF
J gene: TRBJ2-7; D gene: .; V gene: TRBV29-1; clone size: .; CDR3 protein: CSVPGASVIEQYF
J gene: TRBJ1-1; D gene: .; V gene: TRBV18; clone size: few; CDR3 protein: CASSGGRGNTEAFF
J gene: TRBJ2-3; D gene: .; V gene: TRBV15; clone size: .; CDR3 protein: CATSRETPAGQAQYF
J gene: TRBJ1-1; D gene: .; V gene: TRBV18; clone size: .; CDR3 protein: CASSPLSGENTEAFF
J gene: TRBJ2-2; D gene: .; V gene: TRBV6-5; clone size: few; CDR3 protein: CASSSRRTNTGELFF
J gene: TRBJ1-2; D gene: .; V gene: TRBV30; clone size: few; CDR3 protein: CAWSASLSGQSNYGYTF
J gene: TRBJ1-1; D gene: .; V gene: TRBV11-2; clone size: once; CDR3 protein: CASSLGGNTEAFF
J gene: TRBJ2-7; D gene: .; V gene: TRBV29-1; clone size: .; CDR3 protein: CSVELTNSPYEQYF
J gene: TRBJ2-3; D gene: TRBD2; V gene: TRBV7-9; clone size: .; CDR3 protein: CASSLAGGSSDTQYF
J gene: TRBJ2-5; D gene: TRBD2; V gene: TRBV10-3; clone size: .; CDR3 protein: CAISGLAGVETQYF
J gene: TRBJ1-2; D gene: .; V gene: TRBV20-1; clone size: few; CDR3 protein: CSPLPDYGYTF
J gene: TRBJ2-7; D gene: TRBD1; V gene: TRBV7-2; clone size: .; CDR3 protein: CASSLDRFPSYEQYF
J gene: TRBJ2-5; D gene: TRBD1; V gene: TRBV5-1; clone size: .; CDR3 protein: CASSRRTGEETQYF
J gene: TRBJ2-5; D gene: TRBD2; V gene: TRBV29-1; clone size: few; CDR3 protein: CSVLAGGRGTQYF
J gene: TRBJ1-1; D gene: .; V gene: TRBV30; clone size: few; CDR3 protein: CAWSGQMNTEAFF